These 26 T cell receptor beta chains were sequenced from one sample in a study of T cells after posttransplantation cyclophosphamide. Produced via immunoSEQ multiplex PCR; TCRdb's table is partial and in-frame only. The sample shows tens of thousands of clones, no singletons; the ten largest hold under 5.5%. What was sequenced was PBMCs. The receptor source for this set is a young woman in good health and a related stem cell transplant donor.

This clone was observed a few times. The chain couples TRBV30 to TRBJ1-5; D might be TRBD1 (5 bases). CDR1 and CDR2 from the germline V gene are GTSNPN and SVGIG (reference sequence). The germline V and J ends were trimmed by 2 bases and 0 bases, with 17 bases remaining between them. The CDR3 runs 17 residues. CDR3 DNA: TGTGCCTGGAGTACAGGACGAGGAACGAGTAGCAATCAGCCCCAGCATTTT. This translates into CAWSTGRGTSSNQPQHF.

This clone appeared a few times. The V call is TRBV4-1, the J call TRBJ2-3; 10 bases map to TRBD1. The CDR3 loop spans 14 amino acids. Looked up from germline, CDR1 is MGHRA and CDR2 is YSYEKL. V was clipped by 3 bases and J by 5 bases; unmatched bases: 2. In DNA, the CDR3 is TGCGCCAGCAGCCAGGGACAGGGGTTAGATACGCAGTATTTT. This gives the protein CASSQGQGLDTQYF.

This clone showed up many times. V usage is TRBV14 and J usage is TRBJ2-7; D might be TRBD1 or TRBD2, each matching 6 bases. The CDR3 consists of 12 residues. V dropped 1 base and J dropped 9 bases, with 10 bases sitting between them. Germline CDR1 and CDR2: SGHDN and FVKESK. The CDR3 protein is CASSQAGGGQYF. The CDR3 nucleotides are TGTGCCAGCAGCCAAGCCGGAGGGGGGCAGTACTTC.

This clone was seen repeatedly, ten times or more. In DNA form, the CDR3 reads TGCGCCAGCAGCCTGGGACAGGGGCTGGCCTACGAGCAGTACTTC. Its protein is CASSLGQGLAYEQYF. The chain employs TRBV5-1 and TRBJ2-7; 10 nucleotides agree with TRBD1. This CDR3 region has 15 residues. The V gene's germline CDR1 is SGHRS and CDR2 YFSETQ. After removal of 4 bases from V and 2 bases from J, the junction contained 6 bases not matched to a gene.

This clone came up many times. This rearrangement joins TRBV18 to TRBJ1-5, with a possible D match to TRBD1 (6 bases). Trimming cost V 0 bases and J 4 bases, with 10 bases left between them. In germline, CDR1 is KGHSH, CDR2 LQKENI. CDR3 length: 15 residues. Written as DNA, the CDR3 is TGTGCCAGCTCACCACCTAATGACAGGAATCAGCCCCAGCATTTT. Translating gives CASSPPNDRNQPQHF.

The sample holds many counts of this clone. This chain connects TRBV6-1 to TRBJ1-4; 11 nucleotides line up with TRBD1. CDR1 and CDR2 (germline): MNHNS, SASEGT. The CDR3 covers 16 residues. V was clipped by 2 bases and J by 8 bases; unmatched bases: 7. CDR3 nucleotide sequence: TGTGCCAGCAGTGAACCCGGACAGGGGGCCAACGAAAAACTGTTTTTT. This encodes CASSEPGQGANEKLFF.

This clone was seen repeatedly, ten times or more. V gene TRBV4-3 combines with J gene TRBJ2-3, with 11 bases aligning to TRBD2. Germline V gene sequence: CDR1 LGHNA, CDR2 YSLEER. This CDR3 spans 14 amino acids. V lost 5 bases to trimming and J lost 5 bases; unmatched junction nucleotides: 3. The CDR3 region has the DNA TGCGCCAGCAGCATAGCGGGGGGGTTAGATACGCAGTATTTT. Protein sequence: CASSIAGGLDTQYF.

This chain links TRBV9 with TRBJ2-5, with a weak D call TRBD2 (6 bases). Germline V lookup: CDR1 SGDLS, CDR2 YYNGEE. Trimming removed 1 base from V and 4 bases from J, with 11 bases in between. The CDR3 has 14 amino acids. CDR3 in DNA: TGTGCCAGCAGCGTAAGATACGGGGGAGAGACCCAGTACTTC. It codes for CASSVRYGGETQYF.

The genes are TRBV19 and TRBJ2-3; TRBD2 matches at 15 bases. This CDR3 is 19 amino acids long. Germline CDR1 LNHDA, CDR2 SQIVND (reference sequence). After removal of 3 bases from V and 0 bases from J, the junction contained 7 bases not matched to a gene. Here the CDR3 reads CASSIAGLAGGASTDTQYF. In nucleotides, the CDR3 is TGTGCCAGTAGTATTGCGGGACTAGCGGGGGGCGCAAGCACAGATACGCAGTATTTT.

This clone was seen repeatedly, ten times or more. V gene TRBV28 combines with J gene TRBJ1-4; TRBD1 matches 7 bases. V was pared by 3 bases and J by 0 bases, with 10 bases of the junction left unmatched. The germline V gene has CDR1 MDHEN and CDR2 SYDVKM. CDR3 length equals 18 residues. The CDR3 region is CASSFGKTGISTNEKLFF. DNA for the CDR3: TGTGCCAGCAGTTTTGGGAAGACAGGGATATCAACTAATGAAAAACTGTTTTTT.

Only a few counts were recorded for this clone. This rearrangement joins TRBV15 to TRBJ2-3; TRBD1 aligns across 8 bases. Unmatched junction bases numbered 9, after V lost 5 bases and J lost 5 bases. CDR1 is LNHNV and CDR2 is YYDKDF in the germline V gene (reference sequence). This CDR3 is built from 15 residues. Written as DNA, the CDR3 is TGTGCCACCAGCGACCGGGGACAGGAGGGAGATACGCAGTATTTT. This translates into CATSDRGQEGDTQYF.

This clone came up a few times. CDR3 nucleotides: TGCGCCAGCAGCCTGCGGGGGGACAGCTCCTACGAGCAGTACTTC. Translation gives CASSLRGDSSYEQYF. V is TRBV4-1 and J is TRBJ2-7, with a possible D match to TRBD2 (8 bases). V shed 4 bases and J shed 0 bases, with 13 bases lying between them. This CDR3 has 15 amino acids. CDR1 and CDR2 from the germline V gene are MGHRA and YSYEKL.

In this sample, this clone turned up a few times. The CDR3 bases are TGTGCCTGGAGTTTCGAACAGGATAATTCACCCCTCCACTTT. Protein: CAWSFEQDNSPLHF. The chain recombines TRBV30 with TRBJ1-6, with a weak D call TRBD1 (5 bases). Germline V gene lookup returns CDR1 GTSNPN and CDR2 SVGIG (reference sequence). The V end lost 2 bases, the J end lost 5 bases, and 10 bases lay between the germline ends. This CDR3 has 14 residues.

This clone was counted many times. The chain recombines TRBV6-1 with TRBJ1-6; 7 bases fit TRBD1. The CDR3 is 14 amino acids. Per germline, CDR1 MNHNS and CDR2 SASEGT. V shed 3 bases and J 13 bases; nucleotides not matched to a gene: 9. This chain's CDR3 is CASSDRGRNLPLHF. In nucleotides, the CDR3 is TGTGCCAGCAGTGACAGGGGGAGGAATCTGCCCCTCCACTTT.

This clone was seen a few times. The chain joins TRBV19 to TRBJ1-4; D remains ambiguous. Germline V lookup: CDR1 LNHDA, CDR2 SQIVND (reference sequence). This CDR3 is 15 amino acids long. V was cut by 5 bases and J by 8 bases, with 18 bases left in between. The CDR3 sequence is CASSENDMYIEKLFF. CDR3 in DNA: TGTGCCAGTAGTGAGAACGATATGTACATAGAAAAACTGTTTTTT.

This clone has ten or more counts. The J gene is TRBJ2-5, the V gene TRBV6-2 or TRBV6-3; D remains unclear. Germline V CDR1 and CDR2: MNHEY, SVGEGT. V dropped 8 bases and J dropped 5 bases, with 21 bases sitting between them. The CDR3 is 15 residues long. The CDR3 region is CASAQVGLAGETQYF. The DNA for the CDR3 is TGTGCCAGCGCCCAAGTGGGCCTGGCTGGCGAGACCCAGTACTTC.

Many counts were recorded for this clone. The DNA for the CDR3 is TGTGCCAGCAGCCGGGGGACAGGGGGCAGGGAGACCCAGTACTTC. As protein: CASSRGTGGRETQYF. The chain recombines TRBV7-2 with TRBJ2-5, with TRBD1 matching over 12 bases. V was clipped by 5 bases and J by 5 bases; unmatched bases: 6. The CDR3 consists of 15 residues. CDR1 and CDR2 from the germline V gene are SGHTA and FQGNSA.

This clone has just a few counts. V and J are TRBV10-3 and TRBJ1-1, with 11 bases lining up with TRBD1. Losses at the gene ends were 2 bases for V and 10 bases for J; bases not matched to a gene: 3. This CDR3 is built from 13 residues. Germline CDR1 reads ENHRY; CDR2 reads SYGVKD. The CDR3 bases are TGTGCCATCAGTGAGGGACAGGGGGCTGCAGCTTTCTTT. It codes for CAISEGQGAAAFF.

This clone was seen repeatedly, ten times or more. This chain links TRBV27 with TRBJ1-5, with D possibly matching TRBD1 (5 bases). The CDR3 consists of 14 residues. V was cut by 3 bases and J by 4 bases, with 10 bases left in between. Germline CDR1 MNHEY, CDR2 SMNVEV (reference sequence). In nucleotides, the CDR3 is TGTGCCAGCAGTTTTGGGGCAGATAATCAGCCCCAGCATTTT. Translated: CASSFGADNQPQHF.

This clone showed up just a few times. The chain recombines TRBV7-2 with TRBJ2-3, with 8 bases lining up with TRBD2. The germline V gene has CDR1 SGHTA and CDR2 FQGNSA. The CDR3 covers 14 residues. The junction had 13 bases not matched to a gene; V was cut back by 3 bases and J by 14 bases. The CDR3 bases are TGTGCCAGCAGCTTCACTAGCGGTCTTCCCGACTTGTATTTT. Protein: CASSFTSGLPDLYF. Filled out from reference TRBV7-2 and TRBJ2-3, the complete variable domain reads GAGVSQSPSNKVTEKGKDVELRCDPISGHTALYWYRQSLGQGLEFLIYFQGNSAPDKSGLPSDRFSAERTGGSVSTLTIQRTQQEDSAVYLCASSFTSGLPDLYFGPGTRLTVL.

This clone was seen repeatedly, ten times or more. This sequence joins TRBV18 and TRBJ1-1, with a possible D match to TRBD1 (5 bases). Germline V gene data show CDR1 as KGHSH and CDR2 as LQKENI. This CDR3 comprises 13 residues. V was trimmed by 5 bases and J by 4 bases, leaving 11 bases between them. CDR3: CASSGEGSTEAFF. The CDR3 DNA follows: TGTGCCAGCTCAGGGGAGGGGAGCACTGAAGCTTTCTTT.

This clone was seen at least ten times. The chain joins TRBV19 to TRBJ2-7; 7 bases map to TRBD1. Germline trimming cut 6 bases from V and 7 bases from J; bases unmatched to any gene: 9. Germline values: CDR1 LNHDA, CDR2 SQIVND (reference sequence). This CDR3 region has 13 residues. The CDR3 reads CASSLDRVGEQYF. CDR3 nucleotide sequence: TGTGCCAGTAGCCTAGACAGGGTGGGTGAGCAGTACTTC.

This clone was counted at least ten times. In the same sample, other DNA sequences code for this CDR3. The CDR3 sequence: CASSPTGSSGANVLTF. The CDR3 coding sequence is TGCGCCAGCAGCCCTACAGGTTCCTCTGGGGCCAACGTCCTGACTTTC. The rearrangement joins TRBV4-1 to TRBJ2-6, with D perhaps TRBD1 (5 bases). CDR1 and CDR2 (germline): MGHRA, YSYEKL. The CDR3 totals 16 residues. V was clipped by 4 bases and J by 0 bases, with 10 bases between them.

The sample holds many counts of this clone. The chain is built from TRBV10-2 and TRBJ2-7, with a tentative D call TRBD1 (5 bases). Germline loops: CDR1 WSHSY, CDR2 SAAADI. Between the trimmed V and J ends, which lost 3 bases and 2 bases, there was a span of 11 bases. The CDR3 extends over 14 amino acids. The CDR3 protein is CASSDGRAPYEQYF. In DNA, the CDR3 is TGCGCCAGCAGTGATGGCAGGGCCCCCTACGAGCAGTACTTC.

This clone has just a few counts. The CDR3 reads CASSRGGASETQYF. The DNA of the CDR3 is TGTGCCAGCAGTCGCGGGGGGGCCAGTGAGACCCAGTACTTC. The J gene is TRBJ2-5, the V gene TRBV9; 9 positions agree with TRBD2. V trimming: 5 bases; J trimming: 5 bases; junction bases outside the gene matches: 7. The germline CDR1 and CDR2 sequences are SGDLS and YYNGEE. This CDR3 has 14 amino acids.

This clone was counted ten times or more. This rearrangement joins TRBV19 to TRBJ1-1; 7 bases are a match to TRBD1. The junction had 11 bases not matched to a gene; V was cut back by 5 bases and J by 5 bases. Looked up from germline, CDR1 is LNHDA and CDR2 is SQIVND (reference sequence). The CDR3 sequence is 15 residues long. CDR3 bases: TGTGCCAGTAGTGCCGAACAGGGGCGATTGACTGAAGCTTTCTTT. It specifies CASSAEQGRLTEAFF.